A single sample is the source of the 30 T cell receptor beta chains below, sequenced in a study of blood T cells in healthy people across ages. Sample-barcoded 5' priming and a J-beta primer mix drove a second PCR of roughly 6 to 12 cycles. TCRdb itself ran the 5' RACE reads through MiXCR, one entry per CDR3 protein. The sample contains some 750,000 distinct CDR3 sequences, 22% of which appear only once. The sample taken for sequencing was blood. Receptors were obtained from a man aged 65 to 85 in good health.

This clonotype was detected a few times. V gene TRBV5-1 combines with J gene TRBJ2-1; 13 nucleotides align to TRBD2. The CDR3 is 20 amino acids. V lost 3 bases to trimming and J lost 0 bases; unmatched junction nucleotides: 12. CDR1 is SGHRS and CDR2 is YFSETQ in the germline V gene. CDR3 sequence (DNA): TGCGCCAGCAGCTCGGCCGGACTAGCGGGAGTCGGGAGCTCCTACAATGAGCAGTTCTTC. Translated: CASSSAGLAGVGSSYNEQFF.

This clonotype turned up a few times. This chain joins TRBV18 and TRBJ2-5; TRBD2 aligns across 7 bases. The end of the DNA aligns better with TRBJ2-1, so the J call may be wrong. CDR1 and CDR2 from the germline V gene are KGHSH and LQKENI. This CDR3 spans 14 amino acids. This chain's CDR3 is CASSRSGGVNEQFF. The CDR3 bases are TGTGCCAGCTCAAGATCGGGGGGAGTCAATGAGCAGTTCTTC.

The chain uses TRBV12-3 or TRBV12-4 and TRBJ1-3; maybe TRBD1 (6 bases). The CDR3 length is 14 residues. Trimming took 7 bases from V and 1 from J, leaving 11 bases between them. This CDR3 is CASTSGTSGNTIYF. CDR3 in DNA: TGTGCCAGCACCTCCGGGACATCTGGAAACACCATATATTTT.

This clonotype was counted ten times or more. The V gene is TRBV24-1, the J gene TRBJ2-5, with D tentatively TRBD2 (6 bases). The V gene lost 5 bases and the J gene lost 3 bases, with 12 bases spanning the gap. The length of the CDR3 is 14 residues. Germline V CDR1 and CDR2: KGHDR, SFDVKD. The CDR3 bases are TGTGCCACCAGTGTTTCCGGGGGTGAAGAGACCCAGTACTTC. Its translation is CATSVSGGEETQYF.

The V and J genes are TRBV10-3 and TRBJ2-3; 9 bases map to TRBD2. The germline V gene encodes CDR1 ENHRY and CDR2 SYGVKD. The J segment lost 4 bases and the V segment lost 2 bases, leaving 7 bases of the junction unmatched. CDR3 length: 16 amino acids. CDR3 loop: CAISERLAGAADTQYF. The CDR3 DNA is TGTGCCATCAGTGAGAGATTAGCGGGAGCTGCAGATACGCAGTATTTT.

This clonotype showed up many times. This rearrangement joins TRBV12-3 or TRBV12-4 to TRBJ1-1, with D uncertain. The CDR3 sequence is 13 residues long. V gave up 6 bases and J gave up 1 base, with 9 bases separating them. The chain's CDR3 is CASSFAENTEAFF. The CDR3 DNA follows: TGTGCCAGCAGCTTCGCAGAGAACACTGAAGCTTTCTTT.

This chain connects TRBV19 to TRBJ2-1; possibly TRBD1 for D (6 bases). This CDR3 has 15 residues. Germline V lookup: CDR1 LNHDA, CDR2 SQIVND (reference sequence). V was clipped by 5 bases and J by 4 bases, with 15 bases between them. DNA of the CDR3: TGTGCCAGTAGTGCCCGGGACAAACAATACAATGAGCAGTTCTTC. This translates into CASSARDKQYNEQFF.

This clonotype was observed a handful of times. CDR3 in DNA: TGTGCCAGCAGGGTATCCCCGGGACTAGCGGATAACAATGAGCAGTTCTTC. Amino acid sequence: CASRVSPGLADNNEQFF. The chain combines TRBV12-3 or TRBV12-4 with TRBJ2-1, with TRBD2 matching over 11 bases. The CDR3 runs 17 residues. V lost 6 bases and J lost 5; bases outside the gene matches: 12.

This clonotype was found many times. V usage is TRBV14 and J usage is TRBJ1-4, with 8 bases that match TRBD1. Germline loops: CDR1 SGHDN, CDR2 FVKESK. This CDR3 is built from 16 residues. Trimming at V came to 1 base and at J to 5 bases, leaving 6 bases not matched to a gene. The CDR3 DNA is TGTGCCAGCAGCCAAGGGGCCGACAGGGGAAATGAAAAACTGTTTTTT. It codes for CASSQGADRGNEKLFF.

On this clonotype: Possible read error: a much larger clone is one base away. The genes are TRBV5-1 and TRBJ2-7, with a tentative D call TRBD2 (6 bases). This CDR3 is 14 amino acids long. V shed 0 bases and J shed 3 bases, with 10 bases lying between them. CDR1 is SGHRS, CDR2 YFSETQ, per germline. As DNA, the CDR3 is TGCGCCAGCAGCTTGGAGTCCGGGGGCTACGAGCAGTACTTC. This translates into CASSLESGGYEQYF.

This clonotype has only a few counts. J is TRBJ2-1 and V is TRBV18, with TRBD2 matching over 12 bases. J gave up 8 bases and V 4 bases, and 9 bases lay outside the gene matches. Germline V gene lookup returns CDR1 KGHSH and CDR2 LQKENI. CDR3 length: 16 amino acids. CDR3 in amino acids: CASSLYTSGGYDEQFF. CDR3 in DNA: TGTGCCAGCTCACTCTATACTAGCGGGGGGTACGATGAGCAGTTCTTC.

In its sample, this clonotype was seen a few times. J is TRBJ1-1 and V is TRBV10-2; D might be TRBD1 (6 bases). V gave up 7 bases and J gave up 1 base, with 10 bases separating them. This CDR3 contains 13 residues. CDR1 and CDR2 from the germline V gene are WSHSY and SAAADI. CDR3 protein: CASTLDRNTEAFF. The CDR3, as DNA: TGCGCCAGCACCTTGGACAGGAACACTGAAGCTTTCTTT.

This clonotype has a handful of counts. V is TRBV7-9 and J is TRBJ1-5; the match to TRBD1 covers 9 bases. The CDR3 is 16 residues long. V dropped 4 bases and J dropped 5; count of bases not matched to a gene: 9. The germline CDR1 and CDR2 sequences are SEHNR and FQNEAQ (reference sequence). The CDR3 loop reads CASSSPGTGSDQPQHF. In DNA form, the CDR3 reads TGTGCCAGCAGCTCACCCGGGACAGGGTCTGATCAGCCCCAGCATTTT.

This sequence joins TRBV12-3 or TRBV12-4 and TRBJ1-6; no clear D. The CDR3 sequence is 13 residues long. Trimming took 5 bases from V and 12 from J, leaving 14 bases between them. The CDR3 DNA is TGTGCCAGCAGTGGTTCACTCGACCGACCCCTCCACTTT. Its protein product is CASSGSLDRPLHF.

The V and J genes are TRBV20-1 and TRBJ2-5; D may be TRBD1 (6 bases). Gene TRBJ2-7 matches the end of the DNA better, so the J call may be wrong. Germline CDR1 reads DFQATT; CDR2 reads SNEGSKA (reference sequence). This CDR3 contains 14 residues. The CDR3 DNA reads TGCAGTGCTTCGGACAGCGGTCCCGAACACGAGCAGTACTTC. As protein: CSASDSGPEHEQYF.

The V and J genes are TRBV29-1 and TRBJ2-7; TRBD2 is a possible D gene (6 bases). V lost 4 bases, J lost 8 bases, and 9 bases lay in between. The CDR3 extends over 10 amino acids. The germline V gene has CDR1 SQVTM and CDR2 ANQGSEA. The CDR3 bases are TGCAGCGTTGTGGAGGGAAAGCAGTACTTC. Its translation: CSVVEGKQYF.

The chain's CDR3 is CASSWRQANGYTF. In nucleotides, the CDR3 is TGTGCCAGCAGTTGGCGGCAGGCGAATGGCTACACCTTC. V usage is TRBV12-3 or TRBV12-4 and J usage is TRBJ1-2; D is uncertain. Trimming removed 4 bases at V and 6 bases at J, with 12 bases between. The CDR3 covers 13 residues.

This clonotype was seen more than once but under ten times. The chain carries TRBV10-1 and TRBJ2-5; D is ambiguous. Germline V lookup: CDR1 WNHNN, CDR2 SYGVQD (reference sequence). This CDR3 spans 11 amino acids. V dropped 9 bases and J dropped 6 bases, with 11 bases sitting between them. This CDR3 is CASEDGKTQYF. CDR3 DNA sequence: TGCGCCAGTGAAGACGGAAAGACCCAGTACTTC.

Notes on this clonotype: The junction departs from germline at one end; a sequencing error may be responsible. This CDR3 reads CSAREGTGWVVYDYTF. DNA of the CDR3: TGCAGTGCTAGAGAGGGGACAGGGTGGGTTGTTTATGACTACACCTTC. The rearrangement uses TRBV20-1 and TRBJ1-2; 9 bases line up with TRBD1. The length of the CDR3 is 16 residues. Germline CDR1 DFQATT, CDR2 SNEGSKA (reference sequence).

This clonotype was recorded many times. In DNA form, the CDR3 reads TGTGCCAGCAGCGTAAACAGGGGGAGCAATGAGCAGTTCTTC. This sequence encodes CASSVNRGSNEQFF. V and J are TRBV7-8 and TRBJ2-1; TRBD1 matches at 8 bases. The CDR3 consists of 14 residues. Germline V gives CDR1 SGHVS, CDR2 FQNEAQ. V shed 5 bases, J shed 6 bases, and the junction held 6 bases outside the gene matches. The entire variable domain, with the rest obtained from reference TRBV7-8 and TRBJ2-1, is as follows: GAGVSQSPRYKVAKRGQDVALRCDPISGHVSLFWYQQALGQGPEFLTYFQNEAQLDKSGLPSDRFFAERPEGSVSTLKIQRTQQEDSAVYLCASSVNRGSNEQFFGPGTRLTVL.

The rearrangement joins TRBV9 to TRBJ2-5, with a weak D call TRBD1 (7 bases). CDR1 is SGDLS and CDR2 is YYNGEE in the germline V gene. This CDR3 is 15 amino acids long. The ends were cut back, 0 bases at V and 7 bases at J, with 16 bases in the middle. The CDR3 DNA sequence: TGTGCCAGCAGCGTAGCTAACCAGGGGGGAGGGACCCAGTACTTC. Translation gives CASSVANQGGGTQYF. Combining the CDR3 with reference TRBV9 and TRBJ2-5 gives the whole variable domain DSGVTQTPKHLITATGQRVTLRCSPRSGDLSVYWYQQSLDQGLQFLIQYYNGEERAKGNILERFSAQQFPDLHSELNLSSLELGDSALYFCASSVANQGGGTQYFGPGTRLLVL.

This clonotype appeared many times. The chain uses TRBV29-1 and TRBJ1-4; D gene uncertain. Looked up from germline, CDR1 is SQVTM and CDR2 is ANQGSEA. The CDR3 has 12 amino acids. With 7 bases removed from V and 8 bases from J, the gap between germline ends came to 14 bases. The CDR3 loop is CSGSDDREKLFF. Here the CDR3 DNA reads TGCAGCGGTTCGGACGATAGGGAAAAACTGTTTTTT. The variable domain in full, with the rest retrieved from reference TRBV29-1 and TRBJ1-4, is SAVISQKPSRDICQRGTSLTIQCQVDSQVTMMFWYRQQPGQSLTLIATANQGSEATYESGFVIDKFPISRPNLTFSTLTVSNMSPEDSSIYLCSGSDDREKLFFGSGTQLSVL.

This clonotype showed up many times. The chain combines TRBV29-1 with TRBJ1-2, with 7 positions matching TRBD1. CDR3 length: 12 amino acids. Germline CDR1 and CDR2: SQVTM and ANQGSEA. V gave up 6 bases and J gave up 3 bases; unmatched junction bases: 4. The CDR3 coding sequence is TGCAGCGTGGGCGACAGGGACTATGGCTACACCTTC. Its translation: CSVGDRDYGYTF.

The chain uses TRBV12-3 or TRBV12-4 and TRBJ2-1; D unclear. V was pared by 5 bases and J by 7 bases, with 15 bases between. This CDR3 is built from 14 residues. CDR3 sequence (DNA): TGTGCCAGCAGTGAGAACGTCATCGTGAATGAGCAGTTCTTC. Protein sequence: CASSENVIVNEQFF.

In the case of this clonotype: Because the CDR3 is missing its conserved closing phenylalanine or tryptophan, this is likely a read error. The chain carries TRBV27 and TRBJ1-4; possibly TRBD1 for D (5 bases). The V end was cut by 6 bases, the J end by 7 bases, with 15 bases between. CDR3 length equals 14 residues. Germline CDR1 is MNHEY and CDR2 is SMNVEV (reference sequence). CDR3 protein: CASRSWGISEKLFS. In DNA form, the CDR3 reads TGTGCCAGCAGGTCGTGGGGCATAAGTGAAAAACTGTTTTCT.

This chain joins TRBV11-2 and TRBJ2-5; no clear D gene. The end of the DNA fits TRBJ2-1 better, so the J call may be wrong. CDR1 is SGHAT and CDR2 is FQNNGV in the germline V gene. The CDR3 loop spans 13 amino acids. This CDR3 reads CASSLVWLPEQFF. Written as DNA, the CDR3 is TGTGCCAGCAGCTTAGTCTGGCTCCCTGAGCAGTTCTTC.

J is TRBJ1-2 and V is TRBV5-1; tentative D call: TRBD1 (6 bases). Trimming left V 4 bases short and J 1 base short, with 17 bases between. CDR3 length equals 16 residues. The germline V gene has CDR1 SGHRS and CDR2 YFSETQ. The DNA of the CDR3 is TGCGCCAGCAGCCTAGGGGGGGACCCATTTAACTATGGCTACACCTTC. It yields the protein CASSLGGDPFNYGYTF.

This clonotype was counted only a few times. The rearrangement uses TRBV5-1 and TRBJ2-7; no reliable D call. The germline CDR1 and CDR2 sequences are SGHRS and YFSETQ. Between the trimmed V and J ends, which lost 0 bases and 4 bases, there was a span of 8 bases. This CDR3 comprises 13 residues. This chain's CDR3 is CASSLVPQYEQYV. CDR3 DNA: TGCGCCAGCAGCTTGGTCCCTCAATACGAGCAGTACGTC.

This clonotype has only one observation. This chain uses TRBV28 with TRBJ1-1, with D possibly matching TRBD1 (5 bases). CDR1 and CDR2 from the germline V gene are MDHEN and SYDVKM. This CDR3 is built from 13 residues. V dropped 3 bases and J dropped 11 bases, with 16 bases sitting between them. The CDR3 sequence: CASSLSGTGVAFF. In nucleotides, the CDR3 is TGTGCCAGCAGTTTGTCAGGGACGGGTGTTGCTTTCTTT. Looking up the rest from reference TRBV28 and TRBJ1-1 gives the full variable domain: DVKVTQSSRYLVKRTGEKVFLECVQDMDHENMFWYRQDPGLGLRLIYFSYDVKMKEKGDIPEGYSVSREKKERFSLILESASTNQTSMYLCASSLSGTGVAFFGQGTRLTVV.

CDR3 DNA sequence: TGTGCCAGCAGTTCCGCACTAGGGGGGAGAGCAGATACGCAGTATTTT. Protein sequence: CASSSALGGRADTQYF. J is TRBJ2-3 and V is TRBV12-3 or TRBV12-4; the D gene could be TRBD1 or TRBD2 (6 bases each). This CDR3 is built from 16 residues. V was shortened by 4 bases and J by 4 bases, with 18 bases between the two germline ends.